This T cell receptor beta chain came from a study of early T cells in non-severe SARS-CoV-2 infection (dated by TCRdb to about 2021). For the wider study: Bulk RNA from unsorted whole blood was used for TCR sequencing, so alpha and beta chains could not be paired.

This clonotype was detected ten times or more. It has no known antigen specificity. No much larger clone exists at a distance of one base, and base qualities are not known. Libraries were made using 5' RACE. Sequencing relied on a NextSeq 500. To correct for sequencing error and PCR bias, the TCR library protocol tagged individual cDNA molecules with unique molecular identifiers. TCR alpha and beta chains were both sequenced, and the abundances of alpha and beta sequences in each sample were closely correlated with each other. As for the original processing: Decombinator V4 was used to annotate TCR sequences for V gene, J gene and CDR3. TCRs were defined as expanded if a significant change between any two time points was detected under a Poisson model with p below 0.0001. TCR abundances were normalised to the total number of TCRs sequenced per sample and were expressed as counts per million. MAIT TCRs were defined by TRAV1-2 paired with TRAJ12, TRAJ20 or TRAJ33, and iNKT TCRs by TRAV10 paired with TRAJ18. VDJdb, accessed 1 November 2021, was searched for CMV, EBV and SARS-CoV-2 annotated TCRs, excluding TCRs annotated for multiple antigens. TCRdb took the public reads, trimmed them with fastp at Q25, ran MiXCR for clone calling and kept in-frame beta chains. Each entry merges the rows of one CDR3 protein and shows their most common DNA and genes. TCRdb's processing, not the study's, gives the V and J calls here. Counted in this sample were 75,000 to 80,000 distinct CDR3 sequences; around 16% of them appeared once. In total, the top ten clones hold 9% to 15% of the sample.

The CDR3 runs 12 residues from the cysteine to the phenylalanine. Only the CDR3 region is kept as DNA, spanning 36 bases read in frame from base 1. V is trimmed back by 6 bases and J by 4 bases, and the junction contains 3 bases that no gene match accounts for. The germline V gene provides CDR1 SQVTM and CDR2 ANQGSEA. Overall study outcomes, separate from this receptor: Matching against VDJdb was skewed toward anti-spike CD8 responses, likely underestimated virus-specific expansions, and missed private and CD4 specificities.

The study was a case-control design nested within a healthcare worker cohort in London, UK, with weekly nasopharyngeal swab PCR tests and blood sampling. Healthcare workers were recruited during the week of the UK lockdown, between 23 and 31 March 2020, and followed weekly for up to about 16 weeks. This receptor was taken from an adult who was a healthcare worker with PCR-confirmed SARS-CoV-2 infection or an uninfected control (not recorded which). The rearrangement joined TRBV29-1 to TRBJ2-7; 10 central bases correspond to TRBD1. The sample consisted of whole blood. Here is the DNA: TGCAGCGTGAGGACAGGGGGTTACGAGCAGTACTTC. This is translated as CSVRTGGYEQYF.